The 27 T cell receptor beta chains below all came from one sample that was sequenced in a study of T-cell memory formation after mild COVID-19. TCRdb independently ran MiXCR on the 5' RACE reads; one entry per CDR3 protein. The sample gives some 410,000 distinct CDR3 sequences, less than 25% of which show up once; around 13% is in the top ten. Sequencing was carried out using PBMCs or a T cell subset sorted from them (not recorded which). These receptors all come from an adult woman who had mild COVID-19 (a few samples of this study predate the infection). Cell type and time point are not known.

The gene calls are TRBV6-2 or TRBV6-3 and TRBJ2-1; 13 nucleotides match TRBD2. Germline trimming cut 2 bases from V and 4 bases from J; bases unmatched to any gene: 11. This CDR3 is built from 19 residues. CDR1 and CDR2 from the germline V gene are MNHEY and SVGEGT. For the CDR3, the DNA is TGTGCCAGCAGTTACATTTCACTAGCGGGAGGGCCGGGTTACAATGAGCAGTTCTTC. Translation: CASSYISLAGGPGYNEQFF.

The chain links TRBV12-3 or TRBV12-4 to TRBJ1-2, with D possibly TRBD1 on 6 matching bases. V lost 2 bases and J lost 8, with 9 bases in between. The CDR3 totals 12 residues. CDR3 residues: CASSLSGAGYTF. The DNA of the CDR3 is TGTGCCAGCAGTTTATCAGGGGCCGGCTACACCTTC.

The gene calls are TRBV7-6 and TRBJ2-2, with TRBD2 identical over 7 bases. There are 15 residues in the CDR3. CDR1 is SGHVS and CDR2 is FNYEAQ in the germline V gene. The V gene end was trimmed by 3 bases and the J gene end by 7 bases; junction bases not matched to a gene: 8. In DNA, the CDR3 is TGTGCCAGCAGCTTGCAAGCGGGGATCGGCGGGGAGCTGTTTTTT. Protein: CASSLQAGIGGELFF. Full variable domain (outside the CDR3, taken from reference TRBV7-6 and TRBJ2-2): GAGVSQSPRYKVTKRGQDVALRCDPISGHVSLYWYRQALGQGPEFLTYFNYEAQQDKSGLPNDRFSAERPEGSISTLTIQRTEQRDSAMYRCASSLQAGIGGELFFGEGSRLTVL.

The sample holds many counts of this clonotype. The chain combines TRBV20-1 with TRBJ2-1, with 12 bases matching TRBD2. V shed 6 bases, J shed 8 bases, and the junction held 8 bases outside the gene matches. Germline loops: CDR1 DFQATT, CDR2 SNEGSKA (reference sequence). CDR3 size: 14 residues. This CDR3 is CSAMTSGSSDEQFF. CDR3 in DNA: TGCAGTGCGATGACTAGCGGGAGTTCCGATGAGCAGTTCTTC.

The chain carries TRBV7-9 and TRBJ1-1, with D unresolved. CDR3 length equals 12 residues. V lost 4 bases and J 5 bases, leaving 8 bases between the germline ends. The V gene's germline CDR1 is SEHNR and CDR2 FQNEAQ (reference sequence). CDR3 coding DNA: TGTGCCAGCAGCTCCCACGTTACTGAAGCTTTCTTT. Translated: CASSSHVTEAFF.

This clonotype was counted a single time. The V and J genes are TRBV20-1 and TRBJ2-5; possibly TRBD1 for D (6 bases). The CDR3 loop spans 15 amino acids. Germline CDR1 reads DFQATT; CDR2 reads SNEGSKA (reference sequence). V gave up 0 bases and J gave up 4 bases, with 15 bases separating them. The CDR3 coding sequence is TGCAGTGCTAGAGATCGGGCAGGGGCGGGAGAGACCCAGTACTTC. Translation: CSARDRAGAGETQYF.

This sequence joins TRBV7-9 and TRBJ2-2; D might be TRBD2 (6 bases). V dropped 0 bases and J dropped 6 bases, with 11 bases sitting between them. The germline V gene has CDR1 SEHNR and CDR2 FQNEAQ (reference sequence). The CDR3 is made up of 15 amino acids. The CDR3 nucleotides read TGTGCCAGCAGCTTAGCGCTCGCGGGATCCGGGGAGCTGTTTTTT. Amino acids: CASSLALAGSGELFF.

The chain uses TRBV9 and TRBJ1-1, with D possibly matching TRBD1 (5 bases). Germline CDR1 is SGDLS and CDR2 is YYNGEE. The CDR3 has 14 residues. V lost 3 bases, J lost 0 bases, and 9 bases lay in between. The CDR3 loop is CASSAGGMNTEAFF. The CDR3, as DNA: TGTGCCAGCAGCGCGGGGGGGATGAACACTGAAGCTTTCTTT.

The chain has TRBV9 and TRBJ1-2, with D perhaps matching TRBD1 (6 bases). V lost 0 bases and J lost 2, with 17 bases in between. CDR1 is SGDLS, CDR2 YYNGEE, per germline. This CDR3 comprises 17 residues. In DNA form, the CDR3 reads TGTGCCAGCAGCGTAGACCGCTGGACAGACATAAACTATGGCTACACCTTC. This gives the protein CASSVDRWTDINYGYTF. Full variable domain (rest looked up from reference TRBV9 and TRBJ1-2): DSGVTQTPKHLITATGQRVTLRCSPRSGDLSVYWYQQSLDQGLQFLIQYYNGEERAKGNILERFSAQQFPDLHSELNLSSLELGDSALYFCASSVDRWTDINYGYTFGSGTRLTVV.

This clonotype was seen many times. The rearrangement joins TRBV7-2 to TRBJ2-2; D remains ambiguous. Germline V gene data show CDR1 as SGHTA and CDR2 as FQGNSA. The germline V and J ends were trimmed by 3 bases and 1 base, with 9 bases remaining between them. The CDR3 extends over 15 amino acids. Here the CDR3 reads CASSFGPGNTGELFF. DNA of the CDR3: TGTGCCAGCAGCTTCGGACCCGGGAACACCGGGGAGCTGTTTTTT.

Many counts were recorded for this clonotype. The J gene is TRBJ2-7, the V gene TRBV7-9; 11 bases line up with TRBD1. Germline V CDR1 and CDR2: SEHNR, FQNEAQ (reference sequence). After removal of 4 bases from V and 2 bases from J, the junction contained 10 bases not matched to a gene. The CDR3 consists of 17 residues. CDR3: CASSSRTGGITTYEQYF. CDR3 bases: TGTGCCAGCAGCTCCCGGACAGGGGGCATTACTACCTACGAGCAGTACTTC.

Only a few counts were recorded for this clonotype. The chain links TRBV19 to TRBJ2-3, with TRBD2 identical over 7 bases. The V gene end was trimmed by 9 bases and the J gene end by 6 bases; junction bases not matched to a gene: 12. Per the germline V gene, CDR1 is LNHDA and CDR2 is SQIVND (reference sequence). This CDR3 spans 14 amino acids. Written as DNA, the CDR3 is TGTGCCAGCACCAAGCGGGGTCGTGAGGATACGCAGTATTTT. Protein product: CASTKRGREDTQYF.

This clonotype was seen repeatedly, ten times or more. The chain uses TRBV5-4 and TRBJ2-1; the D gene is possibly TRBD2 (7 bases). The CDR3 is 13 residues long. With 7 bases removed from V and 5 bases from J, the gap between germline ends came to 13 bases. Germline V CDR1 and CDR2: SGHNT, YYREEE (reference sequence). As DNA, the CDR3 is TGTGCCAGCGGGGGGGGCCTCGACAATGAGCAGTTCTTC. It is translated as CASGGGLDNEQFF.

This clonotype was seen a few times. The chain recombines TRBV11-2 with TRBJ2-1; TRBD1 matches at 9 bases. V lost 0 bases and J lost 7; bases outside the gene matches: 7. This CDR3 is built from 16 residues. Germline-derived CDR1 and CDR2 are SGHAT and FQNNGV. This CDR3 reads CASSLDPGQGMNEQFF. The CDR3 DNA reads TGTGCCAGCAGCTTAGATCCAGGACAGGGGATGAATGAGCAGTTCTTC.

A few counts support this clonotype. The V call is TRBV6-6, the J call TRBJ1-2; D is ambiguous. The CDR3 has 14 residues. V lost 3 bases, J lost 4 bases, and 12 bases lay in between. CDR1 is MNHNY and CDR2 is SVGAGI in the germline V gene (reference sequence). CDR3 residues: CASSYSTAPYGYTF. The DNA of the CDR3 is TGTGCCAGCAGTTATTCCACAGCCCCCTATGGCTACACCTTC.

The chain employs TRBV29-1 and TRBJ1-2, with D tentatively TRBD1 (5 bases). This CDR3 is built from 12 residues. Trimming took off 4 bases at V and 8 bases at J, with 14 bases between the two ends. CDR1 SQVTM and CDR2 ANQGSEA come from the germline V gene. The CDR3: CSVGGLSTGYTF. The CDR3 DNA reads TGCAGCGTTGGGGGACTGAGCACCGGCTACACCTTC.

The chain carries TRBV9 and TRBJ2-6; D not resolved. This CDR3 has 16 amino acids. CDR1 SGDLS and CDR2 YYNGEE come from the germline V gene. V was trimmed by 1 base and J by 0 bases, leaving 8 bases between them. The CDR3 DNA reads as TGTGCCAGCAGCGTAAGCCAGTTCTCTGGGGCCAACGTCCTGACTTTC. Translated: CASSVSQFSGANVLTF.

This chain joins TRBV24-1 and TRBJ2-1; D remains unclear. V dropped 4 bases and J dropped 10 bases, with 10 bases sitting between them. This CDR3 is built from 12 residues. Germline V CDR1 and CDR2: KGHDR, SFDVKD. This CDR3 is CATSETPGEQFF. The CDR3 DNA sequence: TGTGCCACCAGTGAGACACCCGGGGAGCAGTTCTTC.

This clonotype turned up a few times. V and J are TRBV7-9 and TRBJ2-2, with a tentative D call TRBD2 (5 bases). With 6 bases removed from V and 4 bases from J, the gap between germline ends came to 12 bases. This CDR3 is built from 14 residues. Germline V gene data show CDR1 as SEHNR and CDR2 as FQNEAQ (reference sequence). CDR3 DNA sequence: TGTGCCAGCAGACTAGACACTTTCACCGGGGAGCTGTTTTTT. This sequence encodes CASRLDTFTGELFF. The variable domain in full, with the rest retrieved from reference TRBV7-9 and TRBJ2-2, is DTGVSQNPRHKITKRGQNVTFRCDPISEHNRLYWYRQTLGQGPEFLTYFQNEAQLEKSRLLSDRFSAERPKGSFSTLEIQRTEQGDSAMYLCASRLDTFTGELFFGEGSRLTVL.

The chain carries TRBV15 and TRBJ2-5; TRBD1 aligns across 10 bases. Germline V CDR1 and CDR2: LNHNV, YYDKDF (reference sequence). Trimming removed 4 bases from V and 6 bases from J; junction bases left unmatched: 5. The CDR3 has 14 residues. Here the CDR3 reads CATSTGQGEQTQYF. The CDR3 DNA sequence: TGTGCCACCAGCACCGGACAGGGGGAGCAGACCCAGTACTTC. The whole variable domain, remainder taken from reference TRBV15 and TRBJ2-5, is DAMVIQNPRYQVTQFGKPVTLSCSQTLNHNVMYWYQQKSSQAPKLLFHYYDKDFNNEADTPDNFQSRRPNTSFCFLDIRSPGLGDTAMYLCATSTGQGEQTQYFGPGTRLLVL.

The chain employs TRBV4-3 and TRBJ2-3; TRBD2 matches 8 bases. From germline, CDR1 is LGHNA and CDR2 YSLEER. This CDR3 is 16 amino acids long. Trimming took 0 bases from V and 2 from J; bases not matched to a gene: 4. The CDR3 sequence is CASSQEKAGATDTQYF. Here the CDR3 DNA reads TGCGCCAGCAGCCAAGAAAAAGCGGGAGCCACAGATACGCAGTATTTT.

This clonotype came up a few times. The chain joins TRBV6-1 to TRBJ2-5, with TRBD1 matching over 7 bases. The CDR3 runs 14 residues. The germline CDR1 and CDR2 sequences are MNHNS and SASEGT. The V and J ends lost 5 bases and 4 bases, in that order; junction bases with no gene match: 7. As DNA, the CDR3 is TGTGCCAGCAGTCCCACAGGGGTTCTAGAGACCCAGTACTTC. Its protein product is CASSPTGVLETQYF.

V is TRBV7-9 and J is TRBJ1-1, with TRBD1 matching 9 bases. J gave up 6 bases and V 5 bases, and 10 bases lay outside the gene matches. The CDR3 covers 15 residues. Germline assignment: CDR1 SEHNR and CDR2 FQNEAQ (reference sequence). The chain's CDR3 is CASSKITQGAAEAFF. The CDR3 DNA reads TGTGCCAGCAGCAAGATCACACAGGGGGCCGCTGAAGCTTTCTTT.

The rearrangement joins TRBV6-2 or TRBV6-3 to TRBJ2-7; possible D gene TRBD2, 5 bases. Trimming pared 4 bases from V and 3 bases from J, leaving 13 bases between. There are 14 residues in the CDR3. Germline V gene sequence: CDR1 MNHEY, CDR2 SVGEGT. This CDR3 is CASSFRTQIYEQYF. CDR3 in DNA: TGTGCCAGCAGTTTTCGGACTCAGATCTACGAGCAGTACTTC.

This clonotype has just a few counts. The chain joins TRBV25-1 to TRBJ2-3; D is possibly TRBD1 (5 bases). With 7 bases removed from V and 5 bases from J, the gap between germline ends came to 25 bases. In germline, CDR1 is MGHDK, CDR2 SYGVNS. The CDR3 extends over 17 amino acids. CDR3 sequence: CASTLPPDSSLGDTQYF. The CDR3 nucleotides are TGTGCCAGCACCCTTCCTCCCGACAGCTCCCTCGGAGATACGCAGTATTTT.

The V gene is TRBV21-1, the J gene TRBJ1-1; TRBD1 was called by the table and not checked on the DNA. TRBV21-1 is a documented pseudogene. The CDR3 is made up of 11 amino acids. CDR3: CASSKGEEAFF. CDR3 sequence (DNA): TGTGCCAGCAGCAAGGGGGAGGAAGCTTTCTTT.

The chain is built from TRBV3-1 and TRBJ2-4; TRBD2 is a possible D gene (7 bases). The germline V and J ends were trimmed by 8 bases and 3 bases, with 20 bases remaining between them. The CDR3 totals 16 residues. The germline V gene encodes CDR1 LGHDT and CDR2 YNNKEL (reference sequence). CDR3 bases: TGTGCCAGCCGCCTCAGCGGGGACAACGTCAAAAACATTCAGTACTTC. Protein: CASRLSGDNVKNIQYF.